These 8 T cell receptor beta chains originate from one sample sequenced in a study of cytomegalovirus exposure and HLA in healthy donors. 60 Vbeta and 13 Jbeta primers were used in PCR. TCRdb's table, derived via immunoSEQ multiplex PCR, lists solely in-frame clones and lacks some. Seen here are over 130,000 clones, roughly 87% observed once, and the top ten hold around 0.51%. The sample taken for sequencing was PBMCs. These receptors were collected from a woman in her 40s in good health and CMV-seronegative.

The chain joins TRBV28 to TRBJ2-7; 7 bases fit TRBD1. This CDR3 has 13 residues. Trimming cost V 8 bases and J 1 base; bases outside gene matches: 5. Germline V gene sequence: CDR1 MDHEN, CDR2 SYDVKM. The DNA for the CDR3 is TGTGCCAGCGGACCGGGACAGTCCTACGAGCAGTACTTC. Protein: CASGPGQSYEQYF.

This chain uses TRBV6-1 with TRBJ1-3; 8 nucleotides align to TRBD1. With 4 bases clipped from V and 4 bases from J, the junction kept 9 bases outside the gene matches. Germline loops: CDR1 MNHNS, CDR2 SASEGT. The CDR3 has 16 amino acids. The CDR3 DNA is TGTGCCAGCAGTGCTGACAGGGGCGCATCAGGAAACACCATATATTTT. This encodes CASSADRGASGNTIYF.

CDR3 sequence (DNA): TGTGCCAGCAGTGAGTTCGCGGGACCGTACAATGAGCAGTTCTTC. It specifies CASSEFAGPYNEQFF. This chain uses TRBV6-4 with TRBJ2-1; D may be TRBD2 (6 bases). With 3 bases removed from V and 4 bases from J, the gap between germline ends came to 13 bases. The germline V gene encodes CDR1 MRHNA and CDR2 SNTAGT. This CDR3 is built from 15 residues.

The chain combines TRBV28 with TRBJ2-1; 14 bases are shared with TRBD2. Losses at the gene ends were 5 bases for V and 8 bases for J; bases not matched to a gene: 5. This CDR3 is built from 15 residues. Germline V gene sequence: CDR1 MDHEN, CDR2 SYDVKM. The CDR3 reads CASSPGLAGEHEQFF. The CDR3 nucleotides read TGTGCCAGCAGTCCGGGACTAGCGGGAGAGCATGAGCAGTTCTTC.

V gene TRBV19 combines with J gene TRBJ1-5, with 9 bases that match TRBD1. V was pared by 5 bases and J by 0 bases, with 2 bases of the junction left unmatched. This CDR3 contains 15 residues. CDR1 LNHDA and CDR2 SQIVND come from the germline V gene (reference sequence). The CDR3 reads CASSQTGGSNQPQHF. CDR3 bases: TGTGCCAGTAGTCAGACAGGGGGTAGCAATCAGCCCCAGCATTTT. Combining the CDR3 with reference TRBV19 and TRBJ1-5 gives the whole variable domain DGGITQSPKYLFRKEGQNVTLSCEQNLNHDAMYWYRQDPGQGLRLIYYSQIVNDFQKGDIAEGYSVSREKKESFPLTVTSAQKNPTAFYLCASSQTGGSNQPQHFGDGTRLSIL.

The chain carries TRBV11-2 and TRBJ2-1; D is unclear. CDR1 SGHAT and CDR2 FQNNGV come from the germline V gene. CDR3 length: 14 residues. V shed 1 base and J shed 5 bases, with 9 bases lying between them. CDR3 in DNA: TGTGCCAGCAGCTTAGGAGAGGCGAACAATGAGCAGTTCTTC. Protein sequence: CASSLGEANNEQFF.

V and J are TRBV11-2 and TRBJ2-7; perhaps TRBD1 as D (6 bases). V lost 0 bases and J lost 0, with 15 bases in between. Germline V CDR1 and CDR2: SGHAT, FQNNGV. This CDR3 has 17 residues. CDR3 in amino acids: CASSLDARTDLSYEQYF. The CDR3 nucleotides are TGTGCCAGCAGCTTAGACGCCAGGACAGACCTCTCCTACGAGCAGTACTTC.

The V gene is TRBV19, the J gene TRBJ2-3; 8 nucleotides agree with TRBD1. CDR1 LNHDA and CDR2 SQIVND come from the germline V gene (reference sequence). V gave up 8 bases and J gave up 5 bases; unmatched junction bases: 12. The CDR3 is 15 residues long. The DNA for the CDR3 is TGTGCCAGTTCCCCGGGACAGGCCCTGGGAGATACGCAGTATTTT. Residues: CASSPGQALGDTQYF.